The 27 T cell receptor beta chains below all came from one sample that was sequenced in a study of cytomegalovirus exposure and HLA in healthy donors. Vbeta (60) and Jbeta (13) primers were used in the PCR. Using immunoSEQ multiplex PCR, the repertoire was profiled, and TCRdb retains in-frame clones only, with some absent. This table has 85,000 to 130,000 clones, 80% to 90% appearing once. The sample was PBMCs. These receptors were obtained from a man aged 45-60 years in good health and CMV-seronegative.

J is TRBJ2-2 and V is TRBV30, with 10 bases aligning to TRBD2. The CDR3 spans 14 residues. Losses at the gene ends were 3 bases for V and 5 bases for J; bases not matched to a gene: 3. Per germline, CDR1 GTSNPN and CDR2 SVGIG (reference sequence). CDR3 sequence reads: CAWSPAGGTGELFF. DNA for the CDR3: TGTGCCTGGAGCCCAGCGGGGGGGACCGGGGAGCTGTTTTTT.

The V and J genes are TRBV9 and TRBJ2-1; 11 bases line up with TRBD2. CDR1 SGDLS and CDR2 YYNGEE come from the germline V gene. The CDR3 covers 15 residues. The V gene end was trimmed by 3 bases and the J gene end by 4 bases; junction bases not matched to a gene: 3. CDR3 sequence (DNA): TGTGCCAGCAGCGAACTAGCGGGGGCGTACAATGAGCAGTTCTTC. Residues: CASSELAGAYNEQFF.

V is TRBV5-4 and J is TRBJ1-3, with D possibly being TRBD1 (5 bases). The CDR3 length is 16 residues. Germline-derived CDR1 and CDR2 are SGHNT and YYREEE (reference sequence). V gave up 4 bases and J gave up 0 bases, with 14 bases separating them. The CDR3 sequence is CASSPWGVGSGNTIYF. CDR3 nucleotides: TGTGCCAGCAGCCCCTGGGGCGTAGGCTCTGGAAACACCATATATTTT.

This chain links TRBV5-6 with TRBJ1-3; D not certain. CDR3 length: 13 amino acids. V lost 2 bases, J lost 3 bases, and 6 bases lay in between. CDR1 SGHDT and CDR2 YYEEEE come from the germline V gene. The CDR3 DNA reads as TGTGCCAGCAGCTTTACATATGGAAACACCATATATTTT. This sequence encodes CASSFTYGNTIYF.

In DNA form, the CDR3 reads TGTGCCAGCGGAGCTAGCGGGGGGCCTTACGAGCAGTACTTC. It encodes CASGASGGPYEQYF. The chain is built from TRBV6-1 and TRBJ2-7; 11 bases align to TRBD2. V gave up 8 bases and J gave up 4 bases; unmatched junction bases: 7. Germline CDR1 and CDR2: MNHNS and SASEGT. CDR3 size: 14 residues.

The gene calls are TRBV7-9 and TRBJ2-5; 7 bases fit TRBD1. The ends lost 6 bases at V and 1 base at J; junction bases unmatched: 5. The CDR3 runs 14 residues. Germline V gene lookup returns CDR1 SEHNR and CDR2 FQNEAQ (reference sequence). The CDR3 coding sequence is TGTGCCAGCAGACCCCGGGACAGCCAAGAGACCCAGTACTTC. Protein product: CASRPRDSQETQYF.

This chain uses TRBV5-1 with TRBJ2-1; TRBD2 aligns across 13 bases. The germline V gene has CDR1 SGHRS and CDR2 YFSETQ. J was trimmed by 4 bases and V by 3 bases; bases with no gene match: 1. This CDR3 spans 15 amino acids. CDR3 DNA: TGCGCCAGCAGCTCGACTAGCGGGGGGTACAATGAGCAGTTCTTC. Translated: CASSSTSGGYNEQFF.

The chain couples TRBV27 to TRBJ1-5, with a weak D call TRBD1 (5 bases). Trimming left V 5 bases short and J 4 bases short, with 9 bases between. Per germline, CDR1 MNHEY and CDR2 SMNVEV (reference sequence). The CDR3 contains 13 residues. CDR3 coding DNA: TGTGCCAGCAGTCTTTCAGGGAATCAGCCCCAGCATTTT. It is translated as CASSLSGNQPQHF.

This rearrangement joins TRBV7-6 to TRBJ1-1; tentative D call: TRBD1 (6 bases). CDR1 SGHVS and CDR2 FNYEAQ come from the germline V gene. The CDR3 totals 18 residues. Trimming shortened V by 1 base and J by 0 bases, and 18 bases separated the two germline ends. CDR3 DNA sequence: TGTGCCAGCAGCTTAGGGGGGGGCAGGGTGGGGATGAACACTGAAGCTTTCTTT. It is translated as CASSLGGGRVGMNTEAFF.

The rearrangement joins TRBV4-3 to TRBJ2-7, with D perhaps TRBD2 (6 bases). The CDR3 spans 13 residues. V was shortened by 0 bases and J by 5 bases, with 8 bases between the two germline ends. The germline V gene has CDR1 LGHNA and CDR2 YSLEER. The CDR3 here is CASSQDRGDEQYF. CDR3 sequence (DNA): TGCGCCAGCAGCCAAGATCGCGGGGACGAGCAGTACTTC.

The CDR3 protein is CAAQRGGTDTQYF. CDR3 DNA sequence: TGTGCCGCACAGCGGGGGGGGACAGATACGCAGTATTTT. The chain combines TRBV7-9 with TRBJ2-3, with 10 bases lining up with TRBD2. The J segment lost 3 bases and the V segment lost 11 bases, leaving 5 bases of the junction unmatched. The CDR3 is 13 amino acids. The germline V gene has CDR1 SEHNR and CDR2 FQNEAQ (reference sequence).

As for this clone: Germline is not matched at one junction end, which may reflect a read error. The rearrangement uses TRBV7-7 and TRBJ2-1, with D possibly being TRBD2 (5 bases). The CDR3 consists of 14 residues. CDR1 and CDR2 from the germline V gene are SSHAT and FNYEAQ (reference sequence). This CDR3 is CASSKAASSNEQFF. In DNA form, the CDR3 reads TGTGCTAGCAGCAAAGCAGCTAGCAGCAATGAGCAGTTCTTC.

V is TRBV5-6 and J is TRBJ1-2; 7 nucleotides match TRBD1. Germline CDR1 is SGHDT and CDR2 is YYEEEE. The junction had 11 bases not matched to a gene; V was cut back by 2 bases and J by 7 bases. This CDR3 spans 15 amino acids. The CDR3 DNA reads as TGTGCCAGCAGCTTATCTCGACAGGGATTAGGTGGCTACACCTTC. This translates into CASSLSRQGLGGYTF.

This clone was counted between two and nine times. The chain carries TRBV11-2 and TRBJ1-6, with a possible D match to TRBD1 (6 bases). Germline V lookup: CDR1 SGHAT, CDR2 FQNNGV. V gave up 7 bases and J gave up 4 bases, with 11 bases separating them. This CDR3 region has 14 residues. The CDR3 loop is CASTQGFYNSPLHF. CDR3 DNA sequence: TGTGCCAGCACACAGGGTTTTTATAATTCACCCCTCCACTTT. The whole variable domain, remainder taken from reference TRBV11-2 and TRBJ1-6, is EAGVAQSPRYKIIEKRQSVAFWCNPISGHATLYWYQQILGQGPKLLIQFQNNGVVDDSQLPKDRFSAERLKGVDSTLKIQPAKLEDSAVYLCASTQGFYNSPLHFGNGTRLTVT.

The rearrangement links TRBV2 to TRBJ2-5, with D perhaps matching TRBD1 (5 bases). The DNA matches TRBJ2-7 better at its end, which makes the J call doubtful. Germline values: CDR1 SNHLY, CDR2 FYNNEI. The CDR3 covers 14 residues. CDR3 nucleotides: TGTGCCAGCAGTTCAGGGTATCTGTCCTACGAGCAGTACTTC. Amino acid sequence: CASSSGYLSYEQYF.

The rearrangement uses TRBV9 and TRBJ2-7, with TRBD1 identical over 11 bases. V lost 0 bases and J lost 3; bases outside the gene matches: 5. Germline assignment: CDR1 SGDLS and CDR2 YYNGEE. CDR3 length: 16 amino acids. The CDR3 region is CASSVGGQGAYYEQYF. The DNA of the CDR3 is TGTGCCAGCAGCGTAGGTGGACAGGGGGCCTACTACGAGCAGTACTTC.

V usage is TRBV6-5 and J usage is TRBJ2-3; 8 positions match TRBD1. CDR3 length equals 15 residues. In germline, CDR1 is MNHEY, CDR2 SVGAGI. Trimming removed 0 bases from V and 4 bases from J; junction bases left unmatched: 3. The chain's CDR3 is CASSYSNRGADTQYF. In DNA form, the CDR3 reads TGTGCCAGCAGTTACTCGAACAGGGGGGCAGATACGCAGTATTTT.

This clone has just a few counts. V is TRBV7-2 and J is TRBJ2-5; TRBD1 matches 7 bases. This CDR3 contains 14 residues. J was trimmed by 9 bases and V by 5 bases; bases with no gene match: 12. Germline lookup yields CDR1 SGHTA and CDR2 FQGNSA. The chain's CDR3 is CASSPTGTDDPQYF. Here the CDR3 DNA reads TGTGCCAGCAGCCCTACCGGGACAGATGATCCCCAGTACTTC. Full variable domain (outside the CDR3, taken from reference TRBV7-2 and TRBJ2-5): GAGVSQSPSNKVTEKGKDVELRCDPISGHTALYWYRQSLGQGLEFLIYFQGNSAPDKSGLPSDRFSAERTGGSVSTLTIQRTQQEDSAVYLCASSPTGTDDPQYFGPGTRLLVL.

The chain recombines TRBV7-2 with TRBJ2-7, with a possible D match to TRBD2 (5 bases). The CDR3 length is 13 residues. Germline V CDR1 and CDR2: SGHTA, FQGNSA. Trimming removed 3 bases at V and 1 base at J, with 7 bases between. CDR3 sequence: CASSFTGSYEQYF. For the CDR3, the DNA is TGTGCCAGCAGCTTCACGGGATCCTACGAGCAGTACTTC. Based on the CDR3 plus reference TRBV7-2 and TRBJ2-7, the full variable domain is GAGVSQSPSNKVTEKGKDVELRCDPISGHTALYWYRQSLGQGLEFLIYFQGNSAPDKSGLPSDRFSAERTGGSVSTLTIQRTQQEDSAVYLCASSFTGSYEQYFGPGTRLTVT.

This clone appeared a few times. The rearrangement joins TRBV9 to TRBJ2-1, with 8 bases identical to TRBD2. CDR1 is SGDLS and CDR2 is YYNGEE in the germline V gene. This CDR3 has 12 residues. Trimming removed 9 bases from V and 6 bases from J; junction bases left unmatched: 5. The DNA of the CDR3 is TGTGCCACTAGCGGGCCGGGCAATGAGCAGTTCTTC. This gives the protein CATSGPGNEQFF.

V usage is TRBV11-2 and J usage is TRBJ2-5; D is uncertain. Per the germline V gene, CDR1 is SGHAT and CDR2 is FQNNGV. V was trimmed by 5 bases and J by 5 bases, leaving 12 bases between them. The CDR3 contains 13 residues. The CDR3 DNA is TGTGCCAGCAGCCCGAGTCCCTTCGAGACCCAGTACTTC. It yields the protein CASSPSPFETQYF.

The chain's CDR3 is CASSSASVSGGFDTQYF. The CDR3, as DNA: TGTGCCAGCAGCTCTGCTAGCGTTAGCGGGGGCTTTGATACGCAGTATTTT. This rearrangement joins TRBV2 to TRBJ2-3; 9 positions agree with TRBD2. CDR1 SNHLY and CDR2 FYNNEI come from the germline V gene. CDR3 length: 17 residues. Trimming cost V 6 bases and J 6 bases; bases outside gene matches: 16.

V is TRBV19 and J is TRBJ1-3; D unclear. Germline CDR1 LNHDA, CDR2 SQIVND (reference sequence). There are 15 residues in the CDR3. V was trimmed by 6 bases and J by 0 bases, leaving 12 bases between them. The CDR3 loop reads CASRLVPSSGNTIYF. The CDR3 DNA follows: TGTGCCAGTAGATTAGTCCCGAGCTCTGGAAACACCATATATTTT.

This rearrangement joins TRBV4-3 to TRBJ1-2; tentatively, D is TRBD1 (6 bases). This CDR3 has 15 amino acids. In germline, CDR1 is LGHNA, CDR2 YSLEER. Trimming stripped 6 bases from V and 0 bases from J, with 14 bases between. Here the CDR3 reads CASRYNRAANYGYTF. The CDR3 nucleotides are TGCGCCAGCAGGTACAACAGGGCTGCTAACTATGGCTACACCTTC.

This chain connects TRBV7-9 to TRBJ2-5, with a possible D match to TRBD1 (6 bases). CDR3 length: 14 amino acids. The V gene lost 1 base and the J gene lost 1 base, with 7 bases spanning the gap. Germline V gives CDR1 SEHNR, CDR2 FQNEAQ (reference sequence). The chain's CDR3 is CASSLGTAQETQYF. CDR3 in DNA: TGTGCCAGCAGCTTAGGGACAGCCCAAGAGACCCAGTACTTC.

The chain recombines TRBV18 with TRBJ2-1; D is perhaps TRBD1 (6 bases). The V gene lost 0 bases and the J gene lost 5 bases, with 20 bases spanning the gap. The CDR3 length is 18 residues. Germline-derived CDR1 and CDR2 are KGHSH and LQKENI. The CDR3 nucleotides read TGTGCCAGCTCACCACCCACGGGAACAGGGTTATCCCACAATGAGCAGTTCTTC. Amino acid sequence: CASSPPTGTGLSHNEQFF.

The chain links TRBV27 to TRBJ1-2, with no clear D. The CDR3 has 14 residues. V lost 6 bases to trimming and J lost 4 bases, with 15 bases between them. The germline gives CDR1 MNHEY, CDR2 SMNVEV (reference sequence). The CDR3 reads CASRGDFATYGYTF. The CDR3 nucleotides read TGTGCCAGCAGGGGAGACTTCGCTACCTATGGCTACACCTTC.